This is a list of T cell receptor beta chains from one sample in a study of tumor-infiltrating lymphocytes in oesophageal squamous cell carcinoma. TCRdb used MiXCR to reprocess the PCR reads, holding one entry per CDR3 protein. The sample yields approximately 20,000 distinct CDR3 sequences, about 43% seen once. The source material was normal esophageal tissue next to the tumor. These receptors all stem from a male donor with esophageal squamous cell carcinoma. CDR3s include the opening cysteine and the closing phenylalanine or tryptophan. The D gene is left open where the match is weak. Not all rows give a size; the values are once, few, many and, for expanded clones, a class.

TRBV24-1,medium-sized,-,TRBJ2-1,TGTGCCACCAGTACGGGAACAGGGTCCTACAATGAGCAGTTCTTC,CATSTGTGSYNEQFF
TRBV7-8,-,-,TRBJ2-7,TGTGCCAGCAGCTTAGGAGTGTTTGGGTACGAGCAGTACTTC,CASSLGVFGYEQYF
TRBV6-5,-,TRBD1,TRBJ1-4,TGTGCCAGCAGTGGGCGACAGGGGAGTCGGGGACCGACTGAAAAACTGTTTTTT,CASSGRQGSRGPTEKLFF
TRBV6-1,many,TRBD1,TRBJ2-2,TGTGCCAGCAGGGGGACAGGGGCAGGTCGGGGGGAGCTGTTTTTT,CASRGTGAGRGELFF
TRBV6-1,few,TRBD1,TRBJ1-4,TGTGCCAGCAGTGGGCGACAGGGGAGTCGGGGACCGAATGAAAAACTGTTTTTT,CASSGRQGSRGPNEKLFF
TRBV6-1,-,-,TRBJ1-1,TGTGCCAGCAGTCTCCAGGGGACCCCTGAAGCTTTCTTT,CASSLQGTPEAFF
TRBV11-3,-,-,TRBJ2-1,TGTGCCAGCAGCTCCACGGAGGATTACAATGAGCAGTTCTTC,CASSSTEDYNEQFF
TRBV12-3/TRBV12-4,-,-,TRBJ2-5,TGTGCCAGCAGGCGGGGGACAGAAGAGACCCAGTACTTC,CASRRGTEETQYF
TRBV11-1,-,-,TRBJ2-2,TGTGCCAGCAGTCGACTAGTGGGAGCCGGGGAGCTGTTTTTT,CASSRLVGAGELFF
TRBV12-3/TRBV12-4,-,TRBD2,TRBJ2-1,TGTGCCAGCAGAAGGACTAGCGGCCAAGGGGACCAGGAGCAGTTCTTC,CASRRTSGQGDQEQFF
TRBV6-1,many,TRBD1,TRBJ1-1,TGTGCCAGCAGTTCAGGGGGCTCTATTGATGAAGCTTTCTTT,CASSSGGSIDEAFF
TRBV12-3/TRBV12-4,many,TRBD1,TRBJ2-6,TGTGCCAGCAGTTTAGGAGGGGGCCCTAGGTCTGGGGCCAACGTCCTGACTTTC,CASSLGGGPRSGANVLTF
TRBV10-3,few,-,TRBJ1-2,TGTGCCATCTGGACAGACCTCAACTATGGCTACACCTTC,CAIWTDLNYGYTF
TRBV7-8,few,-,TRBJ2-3,TGTGCCAGCAGCTCCGGCGGGACCCCCAGGGATACGCAGTATTTT,CASSSGGTPRDTQYF
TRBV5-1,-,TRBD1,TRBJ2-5,TGCGCCAGCAGCACCTTGACAGGGACCCAAGAGACCCAGTACTTC,CASSTLTGTQETQYF
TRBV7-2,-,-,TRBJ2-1,TGTGCCAGCGCCGCAGACCTCGTTGTTACTGAGCAGTTCTTC,CASAADLVVTEQFF
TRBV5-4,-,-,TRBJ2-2,TGCGCCAGCAGCTTGGCTTTCGGCCAAGGAACCGGGGAGCTGTTTTTT,CASSLAFGQGTGELFF
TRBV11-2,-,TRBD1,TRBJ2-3,TGTGCCAGCAACCACAGGGGTGCAGATACGCAGTATTTT,CASNHRGADTQYF
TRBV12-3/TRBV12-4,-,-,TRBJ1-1,TGTGCCAGCAGTCCAGAAACGACTTTTTGTTTCTTT,CASSPETTFCFF
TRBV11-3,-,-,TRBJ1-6,TGTGCCAGCAGCTCAGGTACAGGGCGATCCCAAGAGACCCAGTACTTT,CASSSGTGRSQETQYF
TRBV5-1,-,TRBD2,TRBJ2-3,TGCGCCAGCAGCTACCGGCGGGAGGGAGGAGATACGCAGTATTTT,CASSYRREGGDTQYF
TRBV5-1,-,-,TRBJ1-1,TGCGCCAGCAGCACATCGGCCCAGACTGCTGAAGCTTTCTTT,CASSTSAQTAEAFF
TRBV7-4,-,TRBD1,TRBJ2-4,TGTGCCAGCAGCAAGGGACAGGGAGGAAAAAACATTCAGTACTTC,CASSKGQGGKNIQYF